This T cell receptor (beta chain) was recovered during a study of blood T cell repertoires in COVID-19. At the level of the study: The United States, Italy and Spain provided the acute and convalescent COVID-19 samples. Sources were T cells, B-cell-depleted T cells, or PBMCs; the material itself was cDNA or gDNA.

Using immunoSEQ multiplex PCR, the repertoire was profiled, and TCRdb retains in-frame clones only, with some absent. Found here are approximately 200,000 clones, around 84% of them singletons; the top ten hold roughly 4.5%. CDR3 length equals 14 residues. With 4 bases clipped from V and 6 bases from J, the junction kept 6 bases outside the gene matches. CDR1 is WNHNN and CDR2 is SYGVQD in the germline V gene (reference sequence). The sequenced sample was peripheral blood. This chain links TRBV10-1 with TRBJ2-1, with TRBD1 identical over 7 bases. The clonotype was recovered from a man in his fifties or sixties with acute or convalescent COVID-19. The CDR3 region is CASSVGQAVNEQFF. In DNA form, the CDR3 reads TGCGCCAGCAGTGTTGGACAGGCGGTCAATGAGCAGTTCTTC.